This TCR beta chain was sequenced in a study of CD4+ T cells in melanoma. General observations from the study: CD8+ T cell, macrophage and B cell function reportedly correlated with neoantigen-specific CD4+ T cells.

Note on this clone: The antigen remains unidentified.

Assay: immunoSEQ multiplex PCR; the TCRdb copy retains only in-frame clones and omits some. The sample includes some 21,000 clones, 78% seen only once; the top ten take 9.7%. V was pared by 5 bases and J by 3 bases, with 17 bases between. Germline-derived CDR1 and CDR2 are MGHRA and YSYEKL. This CDR3 contains 15 residues. The sequence came from a human donor with melanoma. This chain uses TRBV4-1 with TRBJ2-7; D is perhaps TRBD1 (7 bases). CDR3 sequence (DNA): TGCGCCAGCAGCAACAGACAGGGAGGTGGCTACGAGCAGTACTTC. This codes for CASSNRQGGGYEQYF.